The rows below give T cell receptor beta chains drawn from one sample of a study of cytomegalovirus exposure and HLA in healthy donors. The protocol was immunoSEQ multiplex PCR, while the TCRdb copy is restricted to in-frame clones and leaves out a portion. The sample has roughly 300,000 clones, about nine tenths seen once. Input material: PBMCs. These receptors came from a man between 40 and 49 years old in good health and CMV-seropositive. Both conserved end residues are trimmed from each CDR3.

v_gene	CDR3aa
TRBV28	ASSTAYRANEQY
TRBV28	ASSLRAATGPQH
TRBV4-3	ASSQRTVNEQF
TRBV27	ASSLSGAPYEQY
TRBV10-3	AISEHPGAGGQETQY
TRBV28	ASSSREGQGMYGYT
TRBV19	ASSIVSLAGVGNEQF
TRBV28	ASTEVSGNTIY
TRBV29-1	SVVWDRGPYEQY
TRBV29-1	SVEAGTPYEQY
TRBV9	ASSVVERDTGELF
TRBV27	ASSSLGASGIEQF
TRBV6-5	ASSLADRGQPQH
TRBV10-2	ASSEVDRDHLLRGQY
TRBV7-8	ASSFAAGGPDEQF
TRBV27	ASSLWRDSDTQY
TRBV28	ASSDGTSGPRYYEQY
TRBV10-3	AISPGGLAGNYEQY
TRBV9	ASSVSGRNNEQF
TRBV18	ASSRELNNEQF
TRBV19	AGSGRYGYT
TRBV30	AWSLDRGPETQY
TRBV27	ASSRGEVGGYT
TRBV5-4	ASSKDRISPLH
TRBV14	ASSPRRGNEQF
TRBV29-1	SVDRQASYNEQF
TRBV7-2	ASSVGVAQNIQY
TRBV9	ASSRQLAASYNEQF
TRBV5-6	ASSITTGLKTNEKLF
TRBV5-1	ASSLTLAGGASYEQY
TRBV6-1	ASSEQLANQPQH
TRBV5-1	ASRITGVGGYT
TRBV18	ASSPRDRGPEKLF
TRBV5-1	ASSHRTGGEETQY
TRBV4-1	ASSQDRGSNQPQH
TRBV7-9	ASSQQLLNEKLF
TRBV6-5	ASSHPPGQGYEQY
TRBV27	ASSPGTSGRAGQF
TRBV4-2	ASSQELAPTYEQY
TRBV11-2	ASSPYSNQPQH
TRBV29-1	SAKDRVVNAEAF
TRBV30	AWSRGAEETQY
TRBV28	ASSLLAGGSGNTIY
TRBV9	ASSVVAGAQGTGELF
TRBV11-2	ASRSTSGRAGTQY
TRBV6-5	ASSYIRGGSGNTIY
TRBV28	ASSFGGTGGVHTIY
TRBV6-5	ASTRASTGELF
TRBV20-1	SVSRDLGYT
TRBV4-2	ASSLEDYSNQPQH
TRBV9	ASSVGGSYYNEQF
TRBV7-9	ASSSHRTIIHEQF
TRBV28	ASSWRGPYNEQF
TRBV5-5	ASSLGVSALEQY